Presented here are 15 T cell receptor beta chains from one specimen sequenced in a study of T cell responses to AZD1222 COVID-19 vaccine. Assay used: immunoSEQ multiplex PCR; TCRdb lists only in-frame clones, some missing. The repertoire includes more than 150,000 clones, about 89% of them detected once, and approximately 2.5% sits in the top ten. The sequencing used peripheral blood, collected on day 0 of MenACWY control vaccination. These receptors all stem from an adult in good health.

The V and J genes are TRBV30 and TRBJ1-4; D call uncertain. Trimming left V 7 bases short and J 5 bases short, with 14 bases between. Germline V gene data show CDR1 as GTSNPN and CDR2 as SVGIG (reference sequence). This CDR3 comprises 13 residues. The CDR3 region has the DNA TGTGCCTACGGAATTGGAGGGAATGAAAAACTGTTTTTT. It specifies CAYGIGGNEKLFF.

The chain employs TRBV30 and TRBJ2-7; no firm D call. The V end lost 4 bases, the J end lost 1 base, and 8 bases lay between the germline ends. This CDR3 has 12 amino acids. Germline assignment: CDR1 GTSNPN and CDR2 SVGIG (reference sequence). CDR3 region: CAWTDGSYEQYF. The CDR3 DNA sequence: TGTGCCTGGACAGATGGATCCTACGAGCAGTACTTC.

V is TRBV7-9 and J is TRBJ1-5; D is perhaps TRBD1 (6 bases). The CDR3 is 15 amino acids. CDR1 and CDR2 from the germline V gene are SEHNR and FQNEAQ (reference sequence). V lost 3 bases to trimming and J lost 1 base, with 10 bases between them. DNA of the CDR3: TGTGCCAGCAGCTTTGGGGGGCTGAGCAATCAGCCCCAGCATTTT. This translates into CASSFGGLSNQPQHF.

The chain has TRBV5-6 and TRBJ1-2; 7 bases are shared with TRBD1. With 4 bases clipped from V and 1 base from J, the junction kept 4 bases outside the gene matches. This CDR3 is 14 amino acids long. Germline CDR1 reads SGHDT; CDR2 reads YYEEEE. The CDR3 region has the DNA TGTGCCAGCAGCCAAGGGGACAGTAACTATGGCTACACCTTC. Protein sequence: CASSQGDSNYGYTF.

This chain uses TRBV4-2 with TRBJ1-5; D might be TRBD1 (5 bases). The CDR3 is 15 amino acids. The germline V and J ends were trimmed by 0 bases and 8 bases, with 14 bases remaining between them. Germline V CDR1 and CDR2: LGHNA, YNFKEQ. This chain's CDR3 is CASSQDFDSSEPQHF. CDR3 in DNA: TGTGCCAGCAGCCAAGATTTTGACAGCTCAGAGCCCCAGCATTTT.

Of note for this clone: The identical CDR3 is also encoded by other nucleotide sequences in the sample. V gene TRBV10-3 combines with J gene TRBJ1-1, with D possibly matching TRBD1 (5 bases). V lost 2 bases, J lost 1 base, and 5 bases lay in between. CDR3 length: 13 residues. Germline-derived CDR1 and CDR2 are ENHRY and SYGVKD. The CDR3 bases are TGTGCCATCAGTGAGCAGGGGAACACTGAAGCTTTCTTT. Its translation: CAISEQGNTEAFF.

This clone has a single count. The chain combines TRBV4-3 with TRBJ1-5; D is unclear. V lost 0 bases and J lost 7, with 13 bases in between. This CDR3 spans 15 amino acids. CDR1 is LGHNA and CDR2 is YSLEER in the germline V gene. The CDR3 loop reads CASSQEGLLGQPQHF. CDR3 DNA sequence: TGCGCCAGCAGCCAAGAAGGCTTGCTGGGACAGCCCCAGCATTTT.

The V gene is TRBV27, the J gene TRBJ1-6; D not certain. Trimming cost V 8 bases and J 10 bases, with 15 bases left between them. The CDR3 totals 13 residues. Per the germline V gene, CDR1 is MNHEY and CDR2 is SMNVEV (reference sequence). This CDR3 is CASSPKARSPLHF. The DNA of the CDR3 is TGTGCCAGCTCCCCGAAGGCCAGGTCACCCCTCCACTTT.

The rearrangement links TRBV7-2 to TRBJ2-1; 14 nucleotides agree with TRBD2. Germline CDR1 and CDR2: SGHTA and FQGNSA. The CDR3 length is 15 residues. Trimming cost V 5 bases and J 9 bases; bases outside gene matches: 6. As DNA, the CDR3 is TGTGCCAGCAGCCAGACTAGCGGGAGGGCCATTGAGCAGTTCTTC. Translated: CASSQTSGRAIEQFF. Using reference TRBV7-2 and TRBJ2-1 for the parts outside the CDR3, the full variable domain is GAGVSQSPSNKVTEKGKDVELRCDPISGHTALYWYRQSLGQGLEFLIYFQGNSAPDKSGLPSDRFSAERTGGSVSTLTIQRTQQEDSAVYLCASSQTSGRAIEQFFGPGTRLTVL.

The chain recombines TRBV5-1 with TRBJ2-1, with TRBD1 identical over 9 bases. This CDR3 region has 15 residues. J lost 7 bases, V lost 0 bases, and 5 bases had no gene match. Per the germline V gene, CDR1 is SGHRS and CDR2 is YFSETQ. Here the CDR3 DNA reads TGCGCCAGCAGCTTGGGGGGACAGGGATATAATGAGCAGTTCTTC. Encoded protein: CASSLGGQGYNEQFF.

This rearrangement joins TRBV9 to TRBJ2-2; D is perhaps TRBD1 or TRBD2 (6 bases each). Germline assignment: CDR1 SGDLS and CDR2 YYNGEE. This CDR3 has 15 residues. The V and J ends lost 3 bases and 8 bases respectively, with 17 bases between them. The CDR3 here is CASSEPGGSGGELFF. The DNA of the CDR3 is TGTGCCAGCAGCGAACCCGGGGGCAGCGGAGGGGAGCTGTTTTTT.

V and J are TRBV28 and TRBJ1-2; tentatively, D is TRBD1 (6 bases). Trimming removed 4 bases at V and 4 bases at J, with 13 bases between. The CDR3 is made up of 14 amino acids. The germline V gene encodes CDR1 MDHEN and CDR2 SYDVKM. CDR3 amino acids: CASSSEDSPYGYTF. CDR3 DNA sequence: TGTGCCAGCAGTTCCGAGGACAGTCCCTATGGCTACACCTTC.

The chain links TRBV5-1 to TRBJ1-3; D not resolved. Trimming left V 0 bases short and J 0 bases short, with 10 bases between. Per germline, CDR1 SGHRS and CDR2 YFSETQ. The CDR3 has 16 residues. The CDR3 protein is CASSLDGGHSGNTIYF. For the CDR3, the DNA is TGCGCCAGCAGCTTGGATGGCGGCCACTCTGGAAACACCATATATTTT.

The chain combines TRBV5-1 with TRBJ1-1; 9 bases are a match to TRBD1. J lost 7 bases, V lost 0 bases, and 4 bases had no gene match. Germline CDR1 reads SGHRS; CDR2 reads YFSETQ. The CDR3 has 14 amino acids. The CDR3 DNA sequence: TGCGCCAGCAGCTTGGACAGGGGGCAGGTTGAAGCTTTCTTT. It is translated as CASSLDRGQVEAFF.

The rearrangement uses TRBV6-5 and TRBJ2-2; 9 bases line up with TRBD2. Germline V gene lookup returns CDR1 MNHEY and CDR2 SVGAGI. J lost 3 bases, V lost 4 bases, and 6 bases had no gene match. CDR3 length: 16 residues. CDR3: CASSSFGGGDTGELFF. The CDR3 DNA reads TGTGCCAGCAGTTCCTTCGGCGGGGGGGACACCGGGGAGCTGTTTTTT.